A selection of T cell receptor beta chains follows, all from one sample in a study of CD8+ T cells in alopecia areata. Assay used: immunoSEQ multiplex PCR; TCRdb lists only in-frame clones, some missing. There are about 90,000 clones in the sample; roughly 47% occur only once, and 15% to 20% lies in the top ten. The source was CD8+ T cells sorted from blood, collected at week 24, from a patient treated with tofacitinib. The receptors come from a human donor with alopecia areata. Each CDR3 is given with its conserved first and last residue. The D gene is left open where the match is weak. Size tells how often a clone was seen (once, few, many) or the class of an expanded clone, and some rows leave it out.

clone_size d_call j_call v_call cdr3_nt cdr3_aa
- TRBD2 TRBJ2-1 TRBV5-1 TGCGCCAGCAGCTGGGGACTAGCGGGAGCGACAAATGAGCAGTTCTTC CASSWGLAGATNEQFF
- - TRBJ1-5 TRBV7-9 TGTGCCAGCAGCGATAACAATCAGCCCCAGCATTTT CASSDNNQPQHF
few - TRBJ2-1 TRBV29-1 TGCAGCGTTGGAGTGGGGGTGGGCAGTGAGCAGTTCTTC CSVGVGVGSEQFF
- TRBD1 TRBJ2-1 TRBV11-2 TGTGCCAGCAGCTTAGGAGGGGGGGACAGGGGATGGAATGAGCAGTTCTTC CASSLGGGDRGWNEQFF
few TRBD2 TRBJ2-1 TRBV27 TGTGCCAGCAGTTTAGGGGCTAGCGGGACAAGGGGTGAGCAGTTCTTC CASSLGASGTRGEQFF
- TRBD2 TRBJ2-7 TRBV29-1 TGCAGCGTTGCTGGCGGGAGGTCCTACGAGCAGTACTTC CSVAGGRSYEQYF
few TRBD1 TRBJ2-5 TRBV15 TGTGCCACCATTTCAGGACAGGGGGCGCGGGAGACCCAGTACTTC CATISGQGARETQYF
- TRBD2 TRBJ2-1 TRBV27 TGTGCCAGCAGTTTAGACGGGAGGCCGTTTGATGAGCAGTTCTTC CASSLDGRPFDEQFF
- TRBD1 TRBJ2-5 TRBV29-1 TGCAGCGTCGCGGACAGGGTACGGCGAGGAAAGGAGACCCAGTACTTC CSVADRVRRGKETQYF
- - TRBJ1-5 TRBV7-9 TGTGCCAGCAGCCGGGCGGGTGATCAGCCCCAGCATTTT CASSRAGDQPQHF
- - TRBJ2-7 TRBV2 TGTGCCAGCACTCTCCCGGGGAACTCCTACGAGCAGTACTTC CASTLPGNSYEQYF
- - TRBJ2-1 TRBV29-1 TGCAGCGTTGAAGCCCTGGGAGTGGGGAATGAGCAGTTCTTC CSVEALGVGNEQFF
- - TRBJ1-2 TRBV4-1 TGCGCCAGCACAGGGTACTCTGGCTACACCTTC CASTGYSGYTF
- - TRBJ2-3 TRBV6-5 TGTGCCAGCAGAAGCAGCGAGACCTACACAGATACGCAGTATTTT CASRSSETYTDTQYF
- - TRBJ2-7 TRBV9 TGTGCCAGCAGCGTAGGGGACTCAAATTCCTACGAGCAGTACTTC CASSVGDSNSYEQYF